This passage covers 24 T cell receptor beta chains from one sample sequenced in a study of cytomegalovirus exposure and HLA in healthy donors. The PCR employed 60 Vbeta primers together with 13 Jbeta primers. Produced via immunoSEQ multiplex PCR; TCRdb's table is partial and in-frame only. The data show about 93,000 clones, with around 77% seen just once and 0.55% to 0.65% held by the top ten. Specimen: PBMCs. The receptors derive from a man in his thirties or forties in good health and CMV-seronegative.

V gene TRBV15 combines with J gene TRBJ1-2, with no clear D. CDR1 and CDR2 from the germline V gene are LNHNV and YYDKDF (reference sequence). The CDR3 extends over 14 amino acids. Trimming took 0 bases from V and 5 from J, leaving 10 bases between them. The CDR3: CATSRDRSGYGYTF. The CDR3 nucleotides are TGTGCCACCAGCAGAGATAGATCGGGTTATGGCTACACCTTC.

The chain employs TRBV13 and TRBJ1-1, with 8 positions matching TRBD1. Germline trimming cut 6 bases from V and 4 bases from J; bases unmatched to any gene: 10. CDR3 length equals 15 residues. Germline V gene sequence: CDR1 PRHDT, CDR2 FYEKMQ (reference sequence). The CDR3: CASSSRTGKSTEAFF. CDR3 coding DNA: TGTGCCAGCAGTTCTCGGACAGGGAAGAGCACTGAAGCTTTCTTT.

The chain carries TRBV7-9 and TRBJ1-2, with TRBD1 as a possible D gene (5 bases). This CDR3 region has 16 residues. Germline-derived CDR1 and CDR2 are SEHNR and FQNEAQ (reference sequence). V was cut by 4 bases and J by 4 bases, with 19 bases left in between. In DNA form, the CDR3 reads TGTGCCAGCAGCTCCCGGACACAGGCGCTTACCTATGGCTACACCTTC. It is translated as CASSSRTQALTYGYTF.

The rearrangement links TRBV6-1 to TRBJ2-3, with TRBD2 identical over 12 bases. Germline trimming cut 3 bases from V and 4 bases from J; bases unmatched to any gene: 5. Germline CDR1 reads MNHNS; CDR2 reads SASEGT. The CDR3 is made up of 16 amino acids. This chain's CDR3 is CASSDLAGGIADTQYF. CDR3 DNA: TGTGCCAGCAGTGACCTAGCGGGGGGGATCGCAGATACGCAGTATTTT.

The genes are TRBV5-8 and TRBJ2-5, with D maybe TRBD1 (6 bases). V dropped 5 bases and J dropped 2 bases, with 19 bases sitting between them. The CDR3 contains 16 residues. Germline CDR1 SGHTS, CDR2 YDEGEE. CDR3 coding DNA: TGTGCCAGCAGGGTCACCGGGACAAGGGATCAAGAGACCCAGTACTTC. This sequence encodes CASRVTGTRDQETQYF.

The table lists this clone with a few counts. The rearrangement joins TRBV5-6 to TRBJ2-7, with 11 bases identical to TRBD1. The V segment lost 4 bases and the J segment 1 base; nucleotides outside the gene matches: 7. CDR1 is SGHDT and CDR2 is YYEEEE in the germline V gene. The CDR3 length is 16 residues. The CDR3 region has the DNA TGTGCCAGCAGCCATGGACAGGGGGCTGCGTCCTACGAGCAGTACTTC. It encodes CASSHGQGAASYEQYF.

J is TRBJ2-3 and V is TRBV6-6, with TRBD1 matching over 8 bases. The CDR3 is 13 residues long. V was clipped by 5 bases and J by 15 bases; unmatched bases: 13. Germline CDR1 and CDR2: MNHNY and SVGAGI (reference sequence). For the CDR3, the DNA is TGTGCCAGCAGTCCGGACCCCGGGACAGGACAATATTTT. It specifies CASSPDPGTGQYF.

This clone was observed a handful of times. This chain connects TRBV4-1 to TRBJ1-1, with unresolved D. The germline V gene encodes CDR1 MGHRA and CDR2 YSYEKL. V was trimmed by 3 bases and J by 3 bases, leaving 8 bases between them. The CDR3 sequence is 13 residues long. CDR3 DNA sequence: TGCGCCAGCAGCCAGAGTTCTTACACTGAAGCTTTCTTT. Protein sequence: CASSQSSYTEAFF.

This clone has just one count. V gene TRBV12-5 combines with J gene TRBJ1-1; 7 bases line up with TRBD1. The junction had 7 bases not matched to a gene; V was cut back by 5 bases and J by 7 bases. The CDR3 contains 13 residues. Germline-derived CDR1 and CDR2 are LGHNT and FRNRAP. CDR3 DNA: TGTGCTAGTGGTCAACTCAGGGGGAATGAAGCTTTCTTT. Its protein product is CASGQLRGNEAFF.

The CDR3 DNA reads TGTGCCAGTACGAGGCAGTTTGGAAACACCATATATTTT. Encoded protein: CASTRQFGNTIYF. The chain links TRBV19 to TRBJ1-3; D gene ambiguous. The CDR3 extends over 13 amino acids. The V and J ends lost 7 bases and 3 bases respectively, with 10 bases between them. The germline CDR1 and CDR2 sequences are LNHDA and SQIVND (reference sequence). Supplemented by reference TRBV19 and TRBJ1-3, the full variable domain reads DGGITQSPKYLFRKEGQNVTLSCEQNLNHDAMYWYRQDPGQGLRLIYYSQIVNDFQKGDIAEGYSVSREKKESFPLTVTSAQKNPTAFYLCASTRQFGNTIYFGEGSWLTVV.

The rearrangement uses TRBV10-2 and TRBJ1-1; D is unclear. Trimming pared 7 bases from V and 1 base from J, leaving 7 bases between. Germline CDR1 WSHSY, CDR2 SAAADI. The CDR3 runs to 12 residues. The CDR3 region has the DNA TGCGCCAGCAATGCAGGGAACACTGAAGCTTTCTTT. This sequence encodes CASNAGNTEAFF.

V and J are TRBV7-6 and TRBJ1-3; D is perhaps TRBD1 (5 bases). V lost 5 bases, J lost 2 bases, and 13 bases lay in between. Germline lookup yields CDR1 SGHVS and CDR2 FNYEAQ. This CDR3 has 15 residues. The CDR3: CASSSLGATGNTIYF. CDR3 DNA: TGTGCCAGCAGCAGTCTTGGGGCGACTGGAAACACCATATATTTT.

CDR3 amino acids: CASSVSGMTDTQYF. In DNA form, the CDR3 reads TGTGCCAGCAGCGTTAGCGGGATGACAGATACGCAGTATTTT. This chain links TRBV9 with TRBJ2-3; 8 nucleotides agree with TRBD2. The CDR3 is 14 amino acids. CDR1 is SGDLS, CDR2 YYNGEE, per germline. The J segment lost 3 bases and the V segment lost 2 bases, leaving 2 bases of the junction unmatched. Full variable domain (rest looked up from reference TRBV9 and TRBJ2-3): DSGVTQTPKHLITATGQRVTLRCSPRSGDLSVYWYQQSLDQGLQFLIQYYNGEERAKGNILERFSAQQFPDLHSELNLSSLELGDSALYFCASSVSGMTDTQYFGPGTRLTVL.

The chain is built from TRBV7-3 and TRBJ2-1, with D perhaps TRBD1 (6 bases). Germline CDR1 is SGHTA and CDR2 is FQGTGA. The CDR3 sequence is 17 residues long. Trimming removed 1 base at V and 7 bases at J, with 20 bases between. This chain's CDR3 is CASSLMSVGTLGNEQFF. The CDR3 region has the DNA TGTGCCAGCAGCTTAATGAGTGTCGGGACACTGGGGAATGAGCAGTTCTTC.

CDR3 in DNA: TGCGCCAGCAGCCTGGGACTAGCGGGGGGCTCCTCCTACAATGAGCAGTTCTTC. This encodes CASSLGLAGGSSYNEQFF. This chain joins TRBV4-1 and TRBJ2-1; the match to TRBD2 covers 15 bases. CDR3 length: 18 amino acids. Germline V gives CDR1 MGHRA, CDR2 YSYEKL. The V segment lost 4 bases and the J segment 0 bases; nucleotides outside the gene matches: 4.

V and J are TRBV27 and TRBJ1-5, with 8 bases identical to TRBD1. The V segment lost 6 bases and the J segment 6 bases; nucleotides outside the gene matches: 7. The CDR3 has 14 amino acids. Germline CDR1 reads MNHEY; CDR2 reads SMNVEV (reference sequence). The CDR3 bases are TGTGCCAGCAGAGTCGGACAGGGTATTCAGCCCCAGCATTTT. Its translation is CASRVGQGIQPQHF.

For this clone: Other DNA sequences in this specimen translate into the identical CDR3. This chain's CDR3 is CASSLGLAGNNEQFF. CDR3 nucleotides: TGTGCCAGCAGCTTGGGACTAGCGGGAAACAATGAGCAGTTCTTC. The rearrangement joins TRBV7-2 to TRBJ2-1; 13 bases line up with TRBD2. The CDR3 sequence is 15 residues long. V lost 3 bases to trimming and J lost 5 bases; unmatched junction nucleotides: 1. The germline CDR1 and CDR2 sequences are SGHTA and FQGNSA. Full variable domain (remainder filled in from reference TRBV7-2 and TRBJ2-1): GAGVSQSPSNKVTEKGKDVELRCDPISGHTALYWYRQSLGQGLEFLIYFQGNSAPDKSGLPSDRFSAERTGGSVSTLTIQRTQQEDSAVYLCASSLGLAGNNEQFFGPGTRLTVL.

This clone was found once. The rearrangement links TRBV7-2 to TRBJ2-2, with D unclear. Germline loops: CDR1 SGHTA, CDR2 FQGNSA. With 2 bases removed from V and 4 bases from J, the gap between germline ends came to 5 bases. CDR3 length: 13 residues. The CDR3 sequence: CASSLSGTGELFF. The DNA of the CDR3 is TGTGCCAGCAGCTTATCGGGCACCGGGGAGCTGTTTTTT.

The rearrangement uses TRBV7-9 and TRBJ1-2, with 7 bases that match TRBD1. V trimming: 5 bases; J trimming: 4 bases; junction bases outside the gene matches: 13. In germline, CDR1 is SEHNR, CDR2 FQNEAQ (reference sequence). This CDR3 has 16 amino acids. Written as DNA, the CDR3 is TGTGCCAGCAGCCAGGCCGACAGGGTGGAGGGCTATGGCTACACCTTC. Protein product: CASSQADRVEGYGYTF.

The sample holds a few counts of this clone. V and J are TRBV27 and TRBJ2-7; possibly TRBD1 for D (6 bases). This CDR3 comprises 13 residues. Germline V CDR1 and CDR2: MNHEY, SMNVEV (reference sequence). V was clipped by 2 bases and J by 6 bases, with 11 bases between them. Here the CDR3 DNA reads TGTGCCAGCAGTTTAGCCCAGGGGCTCGAGCAGTACGTC. Its translation: CASSLAQGLEQYV.

This clone was counted a few times. V is TRBV2 and J is TRBJ1-4; 11 bases are shared with TRBD1. The trim removed 6 bases at V and 4 bases at J, leaving 7 bases unmatched. Germline values: CDR1 SNHLY, CDR2 FYNNEI. The CDR3 runs 16 residues. Written as DNA, the CDR3 is TGTGCCAGCAGCAAAGGGACAGGGGGAAGTAATGAAAAACTGTTTTTT. As protein: CASSKGTGGSNEKLFF.

This chain links TRBV9 with TRBJ1-4; no clear D. The CDR3 loop spans 15 amino acids. V was cut by 0 bases and J by 0 bases, with 6 bases left in between. Germline assignment: CDR1 SGDLS and CDR2 YYNGEE. The CDR3 sequence is CASSVVGSTNEKLFF. Written as DNA, the CDR3 is TGTGCCAGCAGCGTAGTCGGGTCAACTAATGAAAAACTGTTTTTT.

Here the CDR3 DNA reads TGTGCCAGTAGTGCGGGTATAGGGAACTACGAGCAGTACGTC. Amino acid sequence: CASSAGIGNYEQYV. This chain joins TRBV19 and TRBJ2-7, with D perhaps matching TRBD2 (5 bases). V was clipped by 5 bases and J by 3 bases, with 14 bases between them. The CDR3 totals 14 residues. CDR1 and CDR2 (germline): LNHDA, SQIVND (reference sequence).

The chain carries TRBV5-6 and TRBJ2-7; 14 bases are a match to TRBD2. The V gene end was trimmed by 6 bases and the J gene end by 1 base; junction bases not matched to a gene: 9. CDR1 is SGHDT, CDR2 YYEEEE, per germline. This CDR3 is 17 amino acids long. Here the CDR3 DNA reads TGTGCCAGCACCGGACTAGCGGGGGGCTCCAGGTCCTACGAGCAGTACTTC. The encoded protein is CASTGLAGGSRSYEQYF.